The following is a T cell receptor (beta chain) sequence with its context. Its antigen is not known. The PCR made use of 60 Vbeta and 13 Jbeta primers. Data came from immunoSEQ multiplex PCR; TCRdb stores just in-frame clones and leaves some out. The sample lists about 120,000 clones, 75% occurring once. V dropped 3 bases and J dropped 2; count of bases not matched to a gene: 4. Germline lookup yields CDR1 KGHSH and CDR2 LQKENI. CDR3 length equals 16 residues. These data come from a study of cytomegalovirus exposure and HLA in healthy donors. Study details: There were about 86 million unique TCRs (from HLA-typed donors) in an early data release.

Overall study results and limits: A later analysis reportedly identified an Asian-associated ancestry cluster as carrying fewer N-insertions than the roughly 670-donor mean.

The rearrangement joins TRBV18 to TRBJ2-3; 11 bases agree with TRBD2. Sequenced input: PBMCs. This receptor was taken from a woman aged 40 to 50 in good health and CMV-seropositive. CDR3 loop: CASSPLAGGPTDTQYF. The CDR3 bases are TGTGCCAGCTCACCCCTAGCGGGAGGCCCCACAGATACGCAGTATTTT.